The source of this T cell receptor (beta chain) is a study of T cell responses to AZD1222 COVID-19 vaccine. Study outcomes and limitations: Donors were chiefly white British, with a greater number of females, and clonal diversity was perhaps underestimated. Seropositive status at baseline applied to only a handful of AZD1222 recipients.

This table comes from immunoSEQ multiplex PCR, and its TCRdb copy is limited to in-frame clones, with some not included. The sample lists some 130,000 clones, approximately 92% seen once, with 6% to 7.5% in the top ten. A note on this clone: Its antigen is not identified.

Per germline, CDR1 LNHDA and CDR2 SQIVND (reference sequence). V was clipped by 2 bases and J by 3 bases; unmatched bases: 6. The CDR3 sequence is 16 residues long. The TCR was taken from an adult who received the AZD1222 COVID-19 vaccine. Sequences were derived from peripheral blood, sampled 28 days after the second AZD1222 dose. The chain recombines TRBV19 with TRBJ1-1; 10 positions match TRBD1. CDR3 nucleotide sequence: TGTGCCAGTAGTATACGGACAGGGGGTGACGACACTGAAGCTTTCTTT. Translated, it gives CASSIRTGGDDTEAFF.